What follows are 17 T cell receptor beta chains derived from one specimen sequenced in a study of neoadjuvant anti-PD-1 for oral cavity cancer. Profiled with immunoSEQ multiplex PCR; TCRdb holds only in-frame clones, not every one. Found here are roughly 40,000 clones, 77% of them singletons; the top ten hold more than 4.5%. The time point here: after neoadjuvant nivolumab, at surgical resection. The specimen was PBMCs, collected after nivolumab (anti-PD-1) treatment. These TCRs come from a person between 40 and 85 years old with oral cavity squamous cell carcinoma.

The CDR3 nucleotides are TGCGCCAGCACAGGACAGGGAGACACCGGGGAGCTGTTTTTT. Protein sequence: CASTGQGDTGELFF. The rearrangement links TRBV5-1 to TRBJ2-2; 8 nucleotides line up with TRBD1. With V trimmed by 6 bases and J by 3 bases, 4 bases remained unmatched. The germline gives CDR1 SGHRS, CDR2 YFSETQ. The CDR3 is 14 residues long.

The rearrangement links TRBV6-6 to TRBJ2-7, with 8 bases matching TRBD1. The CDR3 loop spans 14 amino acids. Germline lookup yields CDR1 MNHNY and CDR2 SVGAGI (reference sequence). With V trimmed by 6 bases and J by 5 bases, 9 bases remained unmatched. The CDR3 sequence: CASSGKGQGHEQYF. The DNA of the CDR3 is TGTGCCAGCAGCGGAAAAGGACAGGGCCACGAGCAGTACTTC.

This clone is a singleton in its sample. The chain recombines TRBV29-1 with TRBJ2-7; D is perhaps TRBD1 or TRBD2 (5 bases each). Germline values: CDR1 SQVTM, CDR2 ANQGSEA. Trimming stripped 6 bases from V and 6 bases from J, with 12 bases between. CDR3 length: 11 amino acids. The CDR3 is CSVLGTSEQYF. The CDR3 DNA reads TGCAGCGTCCTTGGGACCAGCGAGCAGTACTTC.

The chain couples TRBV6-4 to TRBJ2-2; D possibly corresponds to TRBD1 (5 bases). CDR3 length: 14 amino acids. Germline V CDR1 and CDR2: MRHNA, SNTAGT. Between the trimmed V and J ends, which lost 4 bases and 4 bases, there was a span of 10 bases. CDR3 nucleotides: TGTGCCAGCAGTGTACAGGACCGCACCGGGGAGCTGTTTTTT. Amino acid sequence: CASSVQDRTGELFF.

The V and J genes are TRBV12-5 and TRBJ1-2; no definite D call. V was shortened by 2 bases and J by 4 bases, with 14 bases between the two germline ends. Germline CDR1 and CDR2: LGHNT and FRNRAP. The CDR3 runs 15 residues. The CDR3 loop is CASGLTGGASYGYTF. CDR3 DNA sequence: TGTGCTAGTGGTTTGACGGGCGGAGCCTCCTATGGCTACACCTTC.

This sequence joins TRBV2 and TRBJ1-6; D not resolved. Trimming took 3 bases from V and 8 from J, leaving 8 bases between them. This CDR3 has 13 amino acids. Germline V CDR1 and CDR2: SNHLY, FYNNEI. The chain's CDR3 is CASSDRRDSPLHF. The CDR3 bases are TGTGCCAGCAGTGATCGTCGGGATTCACCCCTCCACTTT.

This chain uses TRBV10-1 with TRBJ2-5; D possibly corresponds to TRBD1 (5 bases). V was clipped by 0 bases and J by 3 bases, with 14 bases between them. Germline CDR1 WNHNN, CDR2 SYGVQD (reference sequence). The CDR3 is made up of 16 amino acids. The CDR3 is CASSESGGRAKETQYF. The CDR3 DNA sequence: TGCGCCAGCAGTGAGTCTGGCGGCAGGGCCAAAGAGACCCAGTACTTC.

The CDR3 loop reads CASSVVGLDSSNYGYTF. In DNA form, the CDR3 reads TGTGCCAGCAGCGTAGTCGGCCTGGACAGCTCTAACTATGGCTACACCTTC. The V call is TRBV9, the J call TRBJ1-2; D is possibly TRBD1 (6 bases). CDR3 length equals 17 residues. Germline V CDR1 and CDR2: SGDLS, YYNGEE. Trimming took off 0 bases at V and 0 bases at J, with 15 bases between the two ends. The complete variable domain, with remaining parts taken from reference TRBV9 and TRBJ1-2, reads DSGVTQTPKHLITATGQRVTLRCSPRSGDLSVYWYQQSLDQGLQFLIQYYNGEERAKGNILERFSAQQFPDLHSELNLSSLELGDSALYFCASSVVGLDSSNYGYTFGSGTRLTVV.

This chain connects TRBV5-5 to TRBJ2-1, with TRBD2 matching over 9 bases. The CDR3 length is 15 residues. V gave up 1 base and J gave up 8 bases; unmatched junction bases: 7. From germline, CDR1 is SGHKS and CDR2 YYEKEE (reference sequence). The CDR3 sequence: CASSLQREVSDEQFF. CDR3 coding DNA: TGTGCCAGCAGCTTGCAGCGGGAGGTCTCCGATGAGCAGTTCTTC. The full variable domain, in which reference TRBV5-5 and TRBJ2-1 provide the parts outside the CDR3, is DAGVTQSPTHLIKTRGQQVTLRCSPISGHKSVSWYQQVLGQGPQFIFQYYEKEERGRGNFPDRFSARQFPNYSSELNVNALLLGDSALYLCASSLQREVSDEQFFGPGTRLTVL.

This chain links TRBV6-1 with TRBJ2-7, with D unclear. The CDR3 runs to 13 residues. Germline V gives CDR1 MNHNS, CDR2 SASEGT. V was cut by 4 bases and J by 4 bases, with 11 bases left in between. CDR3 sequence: CASSAVWGYEQYF. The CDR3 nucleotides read TGTGCCAGCAGTGCAGTTTGGGGATACGAGCAGTACTTC.

The CDR3 spells CASSEQSSGGNTIYF. CDR3 nucleotide sequence: TGTGCCAGCAGTGAACAGTCCTCGGGGGGAAACACCATATATTTT. V and J are TRBV6-4 and TRBJ1-3, with no clear D. The CDR3 loop spans 15 amino acids. Germline lookup yields CDR1 MRHNA and CDR2 SNTAGT. V lost 3 bases and J lost 4, with 13 bases in between.

The CDR3 loop reads CSVDPYFKVGDTQYF. The CDR3 nucleotides are TGCAGCGTTGATCCTTATTTCAAGGTAGGAGATACGCAGTATTTT. The V call is TRBV29-1, the J call TRBJ2-3; D not certain. Trimming removed 3 bases from V and 5 bases from J, with 18 bases in between. The germline CDR1 and CDR2 sequences are SQVTM and ANQGSEA. The CDR3 has 15 residues.

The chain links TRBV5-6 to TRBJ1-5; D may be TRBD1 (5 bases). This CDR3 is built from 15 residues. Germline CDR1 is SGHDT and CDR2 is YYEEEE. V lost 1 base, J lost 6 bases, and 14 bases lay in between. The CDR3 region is CASSLKRRGPQPQHF. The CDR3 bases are TGTGCCAGCAGCTTGAAGAGGAGGGGCCCTCAGCCCCAGCATTTT.

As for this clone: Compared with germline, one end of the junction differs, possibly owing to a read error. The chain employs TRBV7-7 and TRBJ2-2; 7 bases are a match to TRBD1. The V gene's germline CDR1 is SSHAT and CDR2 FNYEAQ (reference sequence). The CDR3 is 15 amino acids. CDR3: CASSLGGADTGELFF. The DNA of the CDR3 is TGTGCTAGCAGCTTAGGGGGCGCCGACACCGGGGAGCTGTTTTTT.

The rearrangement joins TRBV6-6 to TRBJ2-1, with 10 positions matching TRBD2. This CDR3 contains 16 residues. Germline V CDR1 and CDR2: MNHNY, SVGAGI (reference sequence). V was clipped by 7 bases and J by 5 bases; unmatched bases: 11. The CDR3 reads CASKLSGGARDNEQFF. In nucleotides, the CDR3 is TGTGCCAGCAAGCTCAGCGGGGGGGCTCGGGACAATGAGCAGTTCTTC.

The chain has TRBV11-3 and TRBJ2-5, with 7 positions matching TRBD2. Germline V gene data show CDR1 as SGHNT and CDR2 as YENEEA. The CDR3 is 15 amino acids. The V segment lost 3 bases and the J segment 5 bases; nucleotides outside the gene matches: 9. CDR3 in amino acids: CASSFDGRGTETQYF. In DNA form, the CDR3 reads TGTGCCAGCAGCTTTGACGGGCGGGGGACGGAGACCCAGTACTTC.

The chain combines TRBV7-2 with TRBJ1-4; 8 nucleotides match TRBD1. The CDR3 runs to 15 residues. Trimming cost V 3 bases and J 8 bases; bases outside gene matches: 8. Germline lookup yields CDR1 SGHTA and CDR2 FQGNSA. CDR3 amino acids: CASSLQGAVGEKLFF. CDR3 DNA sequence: TGTGCCAGCAGCTTGCAGGGGGCGGTAGGGGAAAAACTGTTTTTT.